Presented here are 10 T cell receptor beta chains from one specimen sequenced in a study of blood T cell repertoires in COVID-19. Using immunoSEQ multiplex PCR, the repertoire was profiled, and TCRdb retains in-frame clones only, with some absent. The sample includes 250,000 to 300,000 clones, around four fifths seen only once; the top ten take approximately 5.3%. Sequencing was carried out using peripheral blood. These receptors were taken from a man at least 80 years old with acute or convalescent COVID-19.

This clone was seen only once. DNA of the CDR3: TGTGCCAGCTCACCCGTTGGGACAGGGGGCGCGGGGGCCAACGTCCTGACTTTC. Protein sequence: CASSPVGTGGAGANVLTF. This chain joins TRBV18 and TRBJ2-6; TRBD1 aligns across 12 bases. The trim removed 3 bases at V and 4 bases at J, leaving 7 bases unmatched. Germline V gene data show CDR1 as KGHSH and CDR2 as LQKENI. This CDR3 is 18 amino acids long.

This chain links TRBV5-5 with TRBJ2-7; no clear D gene. V lost 0 bases, J lost 5 bases, and 6 bases lay in between. The CDR3 loop spans 12 amino acids. CDR1 is SGHKS and CDR2 is YYEKEE in the germline V gene (reference sequence). For the CDR3, the DNA is TGTGCCAGCAGCTTGGCCTTTGACGAGCAGTACTTC. It yields the protein CASSLAFDEQYF.

This clone was detected only a few times. The rearrangement links TRBV6-5 to TRBJ2-1, with a tentative D call TRBD2 (6 bases). This CDR3 has 11 amino acids. Trimming stripped 7 bases from V and 10 bases from J, with 11 bases between. The germline CDR1 and CDR2 sequences are MNHEY and SVGAGI. CDR3 DNA sequence: TGTGCCAGCACCGGGGGACGGGAGCAGTTCTTC. Translation: CASTGGREQFF.

The chain joins TRBV24-1 to TRBJ2-3; 7 nucleotides agree with TRBD2. V shed 8 bases and J 0 bases; nucleotides not matched to a gene: 4. Germline lookup yields CDR1 KGHDR and CDR2 SFDVKD. The CDR3 is 14 amino acids. The DNA of the CDR3 is TGTGCCACCACCAGCGGGGCTAGCACAGATACGCAGTATTTT. This sequence encodes CATTSGASTDTQYF.

The chain couples TRBV24-1 to TRBJ2-5; 8 bases fit TRBD1. This CDR3 spans 13 amino acids. Trimming cost V 5 bases and J 4 bases; bases outside gene matches: 2. CDR1 and CDR2 (germline): KGHDR, SFDVKD. The CDR3 nucleotides read TGTGCCACCAGTGGCGACAGGGGAGAGACCCAGTACTTC. Encoded protein: CATSGDRGETQYF.

The V call is TRBV19, the J call TRBJ1-2; D gene uncertain. The CDR3 is made up of 12 amino acids. Germline CDR1 is LNHDA and CDR2 is SQIVND (reference sequence). Deletions cut 4 bases from V and 7 bases from J, with 10 bases between. CDR3 in amino acids: CASSKQFVGYTF. The CDR3 nucleotides are TGTGCCAGTAGTAAACAGTTCGTTGGCTACACCTTC.

In this sample, this clone turned up once. The V gene is TRBV6-5, the J gene TRBJ1-4; tentatively, D is TRBD1 (6 bases). Trimming removed 2 bases from V and 8 bases from J, with 9 bases in between. Germline V lookup: CDR1 MNHEY, CDR2 SVGAGI. The CDR3 spans 13 residues. CDR3 DNA: TGTGCCAGCAGTTACAAAGACAGGGAAAAACTGTTTTTT. This codes for CASSYKDREKLFF.

This chain links TRBV10-1 with TRBJ2-5; no definite D call. CDR1 is WNHNN and CDR2 is SYGVQD in the germline V gene (reference sequence). Trimming removed 1 base from V and 3 bases from J, with 9 bases in between. This CDR3 contains 14 residues. The CDR3 loop reads CASSEYAAEETQYF. CDR3 in DNA: TGCGCCAGCAGTGAGTATGCGGCAGAAGAGACCCAGTACTTC.

The gene calls are TRBV18 and TRBJ1-2; D ambiguous. This CDR3 is 13 amino acids long. Trimming shortened V by 6 bases and J by 3 bases, and 11 bases separated the two germline ends. Germline V lookup: CDR1 KGHSH, CDR2 LQKENI. CDR3 bases: TGTGCCAGCTCCCCAGTGAGGGACTATGGCTACACCTTC. Translated: CASSPVRDYGYTF.

The genes are TRBV3-1 (or the pseudogene TRBV3-2) and TRBJ1-1; D unclear. The CDR3 contains 14 residues. Germline-derived CDR1 and CDR2 are LGHDT and YNNKEL (reference sequence). V gave up 1 base and J gave up 1 base, with 7 bases separating them. DNA for the CDR3: TGTGCCAGCAGCCAAGTGGCAGGGAACACTGAAGCTTTCTTT. Protein sequence: CASSQVAGNTEAFF.